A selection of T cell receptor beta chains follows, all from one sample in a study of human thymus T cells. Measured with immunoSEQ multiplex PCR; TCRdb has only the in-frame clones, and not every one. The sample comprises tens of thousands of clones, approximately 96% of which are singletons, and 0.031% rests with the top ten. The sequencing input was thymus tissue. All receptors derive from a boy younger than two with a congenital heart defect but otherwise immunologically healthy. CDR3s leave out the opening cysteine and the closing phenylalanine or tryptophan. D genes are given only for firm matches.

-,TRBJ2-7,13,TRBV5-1,ASSSTDARNYEQY
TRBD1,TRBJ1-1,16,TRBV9,ASSPDGQGPLANTEAF
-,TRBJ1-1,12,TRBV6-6,ASSYGGLNTEAF
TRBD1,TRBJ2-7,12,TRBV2,AIQQGNPPYEQY
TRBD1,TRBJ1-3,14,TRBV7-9,ASSLGTGGSGNTIY
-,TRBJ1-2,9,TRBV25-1,ASSRGNGYT
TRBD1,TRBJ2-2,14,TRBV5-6,ASSLVQGQGGGELF
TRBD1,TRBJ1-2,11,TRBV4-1,ASSEGAGGGYT
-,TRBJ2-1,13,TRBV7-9,ASSLVSRGRDEQF
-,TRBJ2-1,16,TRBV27,ASRRWDQGRGPYNEQF
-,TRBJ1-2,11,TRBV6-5,ASSYGGNYGYT
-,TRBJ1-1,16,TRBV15,ATSRDQGSPRGGTEAF
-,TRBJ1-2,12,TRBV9,ASSAGTISYGYT
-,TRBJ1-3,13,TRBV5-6,ASSPHGSSGNTIY
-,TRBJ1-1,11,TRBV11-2,ASSFRRLAEAF
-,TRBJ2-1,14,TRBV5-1,ASSLSISRSYNEQF
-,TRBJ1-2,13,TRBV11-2,ASPFTGMPSSGYT
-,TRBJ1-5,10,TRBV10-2,ASRKTGQPQH
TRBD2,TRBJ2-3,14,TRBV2,ARRAGGRESTDTQY
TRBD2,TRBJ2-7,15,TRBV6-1,ASSEALISGGGYEQY
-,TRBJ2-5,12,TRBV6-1,ASRGTAIQETQY
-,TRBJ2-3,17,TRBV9,ASSVMAGIPGPITDTQY
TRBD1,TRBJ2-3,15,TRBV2,ASSGDSFRLSTDTQY
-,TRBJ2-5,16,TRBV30,AWSVSGTKARYQETQY
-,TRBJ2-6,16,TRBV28,ASSLLSLPKTGANVLT
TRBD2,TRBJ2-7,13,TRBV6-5,ASKRLAGTAYEQY
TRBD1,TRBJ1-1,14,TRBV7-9,ASSLNKRQGGTEAF
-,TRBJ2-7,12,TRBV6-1,ASSELEFPYEQY
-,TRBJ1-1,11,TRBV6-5,ASRTGTPDEAF
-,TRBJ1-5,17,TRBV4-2,ASSQVPVGWLRENQPQH
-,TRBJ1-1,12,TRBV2,ASSGETSDTEAF
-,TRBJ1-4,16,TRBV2,ASSERNGSGATNEKLF
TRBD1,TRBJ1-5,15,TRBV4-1,ASSQAGTGRINQPQH
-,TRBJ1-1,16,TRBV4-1,ASSQGVRGGTVNTEAF
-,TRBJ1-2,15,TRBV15,ATSRDPGPLNRYGYT
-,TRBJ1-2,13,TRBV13,ASSSSRQVNYGYT
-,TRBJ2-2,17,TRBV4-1,ASSQDRDGHPQWVGELF
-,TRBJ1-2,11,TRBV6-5,ASSRRFNYGYT
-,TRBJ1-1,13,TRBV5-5,ASSLAAAFSTGAF
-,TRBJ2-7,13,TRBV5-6,ASSFLRDPTYEQY
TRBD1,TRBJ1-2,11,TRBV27,ASSFQGGVGYT
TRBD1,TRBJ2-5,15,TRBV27,ASSGLYGTGYEETQY
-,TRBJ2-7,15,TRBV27,ASSLLGTPKSSYEQY
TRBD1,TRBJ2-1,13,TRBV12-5,ASARGQDTYNEQF
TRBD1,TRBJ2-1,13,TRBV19,ASRRRGGPYNEQF
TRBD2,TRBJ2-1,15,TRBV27,ASSLALAGRVYSEQF
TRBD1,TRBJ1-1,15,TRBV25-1,ASSELNRGRGPAEAF
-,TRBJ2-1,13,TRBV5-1,ASSLDEVPGVRQF
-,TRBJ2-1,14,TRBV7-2,ASSLAPGLAYNEQF
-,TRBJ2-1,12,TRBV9,ASSVGDDYNEQF
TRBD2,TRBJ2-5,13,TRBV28,ASSPGLAGEETQY
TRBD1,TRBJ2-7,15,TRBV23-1,ASSPPLDRDSSTGQY
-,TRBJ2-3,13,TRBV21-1,ASSLYRGFTDTQY
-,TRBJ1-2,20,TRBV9,ASSVDWVNNGAQTHPSYGYT
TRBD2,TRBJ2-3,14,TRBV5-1,ASSGSGTSGRDTQY